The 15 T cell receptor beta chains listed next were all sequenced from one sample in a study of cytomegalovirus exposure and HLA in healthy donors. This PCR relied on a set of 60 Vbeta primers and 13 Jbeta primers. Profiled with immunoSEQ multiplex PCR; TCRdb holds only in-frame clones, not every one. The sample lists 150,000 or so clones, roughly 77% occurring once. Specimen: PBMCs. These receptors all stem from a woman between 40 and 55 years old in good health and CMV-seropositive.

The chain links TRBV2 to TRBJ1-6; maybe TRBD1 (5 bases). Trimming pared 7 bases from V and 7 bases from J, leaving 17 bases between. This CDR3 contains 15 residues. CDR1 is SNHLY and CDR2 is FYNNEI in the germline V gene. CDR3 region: CASTWGGAENSPLHF. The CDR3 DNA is TGTGCCAGCACCTGGGGAGGGGCCGAGAATTCACCCCTCCACTTT.

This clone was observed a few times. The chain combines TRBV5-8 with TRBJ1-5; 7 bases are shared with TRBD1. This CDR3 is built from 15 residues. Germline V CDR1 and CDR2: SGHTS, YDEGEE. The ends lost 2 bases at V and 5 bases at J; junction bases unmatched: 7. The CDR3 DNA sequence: TGTGCCAGCAGCTTCGGGACAGACTCCGATCAGCCCCAGCATTTT. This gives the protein CASSFGTDSDQPQHF.

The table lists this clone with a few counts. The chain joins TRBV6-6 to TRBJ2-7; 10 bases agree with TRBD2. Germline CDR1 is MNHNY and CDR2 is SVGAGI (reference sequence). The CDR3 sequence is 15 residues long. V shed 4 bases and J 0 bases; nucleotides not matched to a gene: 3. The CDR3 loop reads CASSSVAGGSYEQYF. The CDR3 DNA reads TGTGCCAGCAGTTCAGTAGCGGGAGGCTCCTACGAGCAGTACTTC.

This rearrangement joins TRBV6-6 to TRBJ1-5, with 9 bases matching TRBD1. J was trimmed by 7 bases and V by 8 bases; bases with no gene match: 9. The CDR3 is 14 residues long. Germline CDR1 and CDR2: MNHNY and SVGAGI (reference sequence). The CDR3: CASGRTGAQQPQHF. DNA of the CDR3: TGTGCCAGCGGAAGGACAGGGGCGCAACAGCCCCAGCATTTT.

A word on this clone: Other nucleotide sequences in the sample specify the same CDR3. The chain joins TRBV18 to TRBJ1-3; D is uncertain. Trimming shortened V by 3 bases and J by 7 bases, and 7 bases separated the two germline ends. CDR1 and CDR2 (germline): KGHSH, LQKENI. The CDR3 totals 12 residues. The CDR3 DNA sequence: TGTGCCAGCTCACCGAGAGGGAACACCATATATTTT. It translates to CASSPRGNTIYF.

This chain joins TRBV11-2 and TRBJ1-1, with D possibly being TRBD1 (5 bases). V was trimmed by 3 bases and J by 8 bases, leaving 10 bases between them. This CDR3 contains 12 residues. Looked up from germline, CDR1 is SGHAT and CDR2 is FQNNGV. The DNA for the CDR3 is TGTGCCAGCAGCTTTTGGGGGGAAGAAGCTTTCTTT. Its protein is CASSFWGEEAFF.

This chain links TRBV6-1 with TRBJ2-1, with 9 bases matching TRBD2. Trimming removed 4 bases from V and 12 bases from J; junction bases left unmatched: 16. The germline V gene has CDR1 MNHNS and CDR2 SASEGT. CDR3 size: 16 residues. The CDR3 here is CASSGLGGGRAVRQFF. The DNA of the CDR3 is TGTGCCAGCAGTGGCCTTGGGGGCGGGAGGGCCGTTCGGCAGTTCTTC.

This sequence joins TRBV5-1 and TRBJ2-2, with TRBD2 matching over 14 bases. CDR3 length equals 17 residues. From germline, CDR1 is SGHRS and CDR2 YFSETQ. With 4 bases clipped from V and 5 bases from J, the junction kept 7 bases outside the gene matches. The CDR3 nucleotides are TGCGCCAGCAGCACCACCGGGACTAGCGGGAGTACCGGGGAGCTGTTTTTT. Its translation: CASSTTGTSGSTGELFF. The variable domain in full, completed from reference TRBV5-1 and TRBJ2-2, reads KAGVTQTPRYLIKTRGQQVTLSCSPISGHRSVSWYQQTPGQGLQFLFEYFSETQRNKGNFPGRFSGRQFSNSRSEMNVSTLELGDSALYLCASSTTGTSGSTGELFFGEGSRLTVL.

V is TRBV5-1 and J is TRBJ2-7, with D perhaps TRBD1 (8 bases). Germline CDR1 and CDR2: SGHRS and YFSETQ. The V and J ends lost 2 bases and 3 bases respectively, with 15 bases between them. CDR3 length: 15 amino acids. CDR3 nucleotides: TGCGCCAGCAGCTTTAGGGGGGGGACAGGCTACGAGCAGTACTTC. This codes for CASSFRGGTGYEQYF.

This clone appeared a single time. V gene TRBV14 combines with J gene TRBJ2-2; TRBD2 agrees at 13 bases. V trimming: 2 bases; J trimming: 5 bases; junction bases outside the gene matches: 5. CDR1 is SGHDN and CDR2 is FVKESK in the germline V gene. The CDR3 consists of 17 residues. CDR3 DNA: TGTGCCAGCAGCCAACCGGGACTAGCGGGACGGACCGGGGAGCTGTTTTTT. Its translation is CASSQPGLAGRTGELFF.

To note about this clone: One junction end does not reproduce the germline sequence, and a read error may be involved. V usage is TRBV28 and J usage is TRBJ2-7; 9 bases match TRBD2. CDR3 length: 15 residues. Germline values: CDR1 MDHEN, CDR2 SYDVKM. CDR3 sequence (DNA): TGTGCCAGCAGTCGCGGGAGGGCAAGCGGCTACGAGAAGTACTTC. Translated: CASSRGRASGYEKYF.

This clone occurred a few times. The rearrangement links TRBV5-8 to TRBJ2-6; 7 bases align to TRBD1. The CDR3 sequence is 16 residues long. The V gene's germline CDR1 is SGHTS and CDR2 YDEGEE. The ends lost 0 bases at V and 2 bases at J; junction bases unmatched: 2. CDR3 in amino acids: CASSLEGGAGANVLTF. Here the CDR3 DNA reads TGTGCCAGCAGCTTGGAAGGGGGCGCTGGGGCCAACGTCCTGACTTTC.

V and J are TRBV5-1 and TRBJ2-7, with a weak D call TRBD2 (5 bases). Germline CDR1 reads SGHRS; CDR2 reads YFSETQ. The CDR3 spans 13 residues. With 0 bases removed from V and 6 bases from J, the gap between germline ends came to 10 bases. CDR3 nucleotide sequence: TGCGCCAGCAGCTTGGACCCAAGCGGCGAGCAGTACTTC. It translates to CASSLDPSGEQYF.

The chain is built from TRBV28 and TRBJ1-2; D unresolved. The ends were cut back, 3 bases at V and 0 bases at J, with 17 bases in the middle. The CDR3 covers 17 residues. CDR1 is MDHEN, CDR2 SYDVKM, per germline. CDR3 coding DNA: TGTGCCAGCAGTTTGCCAATCCGAGGCAGAACTAACTATGGCTACACCTTC. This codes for CASSLPIRGRTNYGYTF.

The CDR3 sequence: CASSLDTPLGGGPYNEQFF. CDR3 bases: TGTGCCAGCAGCTTAGATACCCCTCTTGGGGGAGGGCCCTACAATGAGCAGTTCTTC. The rearrangement uses TRBV11-3 and TRBJ2-1, with 7 positions matching TRBD2. The CDR3 contains 19 residues. J lost 2 bases, V lost 0 bases, and 13 bases had no gene match. The germline V gene has CDR1 SGHNT and CDR2 YENEEA.